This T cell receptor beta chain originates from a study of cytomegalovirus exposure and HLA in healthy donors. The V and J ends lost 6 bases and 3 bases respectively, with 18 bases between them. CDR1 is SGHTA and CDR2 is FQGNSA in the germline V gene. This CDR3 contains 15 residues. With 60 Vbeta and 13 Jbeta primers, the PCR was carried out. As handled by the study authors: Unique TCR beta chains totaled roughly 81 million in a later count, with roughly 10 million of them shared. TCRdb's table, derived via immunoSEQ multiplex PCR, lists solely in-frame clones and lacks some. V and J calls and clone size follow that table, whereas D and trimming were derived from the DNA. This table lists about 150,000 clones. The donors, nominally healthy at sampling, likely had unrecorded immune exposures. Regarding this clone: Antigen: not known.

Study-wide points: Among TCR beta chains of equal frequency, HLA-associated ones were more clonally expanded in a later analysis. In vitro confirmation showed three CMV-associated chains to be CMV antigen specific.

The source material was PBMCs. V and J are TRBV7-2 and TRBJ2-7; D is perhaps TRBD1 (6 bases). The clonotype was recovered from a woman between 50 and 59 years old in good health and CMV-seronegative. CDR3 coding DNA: TGTGCCAGCAGTTACAGGGAGACTCCTGGCTACGAGCAGTACTTC. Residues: CASSYRETPGYEQYF.